The rows below give T cell receptor beta chains drawn from one sample of a study of T cells in Graves' hyperthyroidism and ophthalmopathy. MiXCR was run by TCRdb on the multiplex PCR reads, yielding one entry per CDR3 protein. Of around 700,000 distinct CDR3 sequences in the sample, roughly a third are singletons; the top ten hold around 31%. Sequencing used blood. The source is a woman aged 35 to 49 with Graves' hyperthyroidism. CDR3s include the opening cysteine and the closing phenylalanine or tryptophan. The D gene is left open where the match is weak. Where a row states a size, it is once, few, many or the class of an expanded clone; other rows omit it.

>NA|NA|TRBJ2-2|TRBV19
CASSSSGRELFF
TGTGCCAGCAGCTCCTCGGGCCGGGAGCTGTTTTTT
>NA|NA|TRBJ2-2|TRBV7-9
CASSQGIKQGSGELFF
TGCGCCAGCAGCCAAGGAATTAAGCAGGGGTCGGGGGAGCTGTTTTTT
>few|TRBD2|TRBJ2-2|TRBV7-2
CASSLTTRTSGRAGELFF
TGTGCCAGCAGCTTAACGACGAGGACTAGCGGGAGAGCCGGGGAGCTGTTTTTT
>few|NA|TRBJ1-1|TRBV10-3
CAISESNNGDEAFF
TGTGCCATCAGTGAGTCGAACAATGGAGATGAAGCTTTCTTT
>many|TRBD2|TRBJ2-2|TRBV20-1
CSAVPPREAGELFF
TGCAGTGCCGTCCCCCCGCGGGAGGCCGGGGAGCTGTTTTTT
>few|TRBD2|TRBJ2-3|TRBV5-4
CASSWGYGGDTQYF
TGTGCCAGCAGCTGGGGCTACGGGGGGGATACGCAGTATTTT
>NA|TRBD1|TRBJ1-2|TRBV6-2/TRBV6-3
CASSYGDSARLGGYTF
TGTGCCAGCAGTTACGGGGACAGCGCCAGGCTAGGAGGCTACACCTTC
>NA|NA|TRBJ2-7|TRBV29-1
CSVVPVPSGGPGGQYF
TGCAGCGTTGTCCCCGTGCCTAGTGGAGGTCCTGGGGGGCAGTACTTC
>NA|NA|TRBJ1-1|TRBV7-9
CASSLGLREPEAFF
TGTGCCAGCAGCTTAGGCCTCAGGGAGCCTGAAGCTTTCTTT
>NA|NA|TRBJ1-5|TRBV25-1
CASSAPGRGDNQPQHF
TGTGCCAGCAGTGCCCCGGGGAGGGGGGACAATCAGCCCCAGCATTTT
>NA|NA|TRBJ2-5|TRBV9
CASSAGGIGVTQETQYF
TGTGCCAGCAGCGCAGGAGGGATAGGGGTTACACAAGAGACCCAGTACTTC
>NA|NA|TRBJ2-2|TRBV27
CASSSRFTGELFF
TGTGCCAGCAGTTCCCGCTTCACCGGGGAGCTGTTTTTT
>few|NA|TRBJ1-6|TRBV7-2
CASCLTWENSPLHF
TGTGCCAGCTGCCTAACGTGGGAGAATTCACCCCTCCACTTT
>many|TRBD2|TRBJ2-7|TRBV9
CASSVSGGPNEQYF
TGTGCCAGCAGCGTAAGCGGGGGCCCCAACGAGCAGTACTTC
>many|NA|TRBJ1-1|TRBV7-3
CASRQGGLNTEAFF
TGTGCCAGCAGACAAGGAGGTTTGAACACTGAAGCTTTCTTT
>many|NA|TRBJ2-2|TRBV7-9
CASTTTNTGELFF
TGTGCCAGCACCACCACGAACACCGGGGAGCTGTTTTTT
>once|TRBD1|TRBJ1-5|TRBV5-1
CASRSGGGENQPQHF
TGCGCCAGCAGGTCGGGAGGGGGCGAAAATCAGCCCCAGCATTTT
>NA|NA|TRBJ1-5|TRBV10-3
CAIRGGQPQHF
TGTGCCATCAGGGGGGGCCAGCCCCAGCATTTT
>few|NA|TRBJ2-5|TRBV7-9
CASTRGGFQETQYF
TGTGCCAGCACCCGAGGGGGTTTCCAAGAGACCCAGTACTTC
>many|TRBD1|TRBJ2-7|TRBV7-8
CASSEQGTISTYEQYF
TGTGCCAGCAGCGAACAGGGGACCATTTCCACCTACGAGCAGTACTTC
>NA|NA|TRBJ1-1|TRBV20-1
CSVPPRTGNTEAFF
TGCAGTGTCCCGCCCAGGACGGGGAACACTGAAGCTTTCTTT
>NA|TRBD2|TRBJ2-7|TRBV6-1
CASSPTSGGFEQYF
TGTGCCAGCAGCCCAACTAGCGGGGGCTTCGAGCAGTACTTC
>many|NA|TRBJ1-4|TRBV12-3/TRBV12-4
CASSYRTQNEKLFF
TGTGCCAGCAGTTATAGGACACAGAATGAAAAACTGTTTTTT
>NA|NA|TRBJ2-3|TRBV24-1
CATSDSDRHPADTQYF
TGTGCCACCAGTGATTCTGACCGGCACCCGGCGGATACGCAGTATTTT
>few|TRBD1|TRBJ1-6|TRBV7-2
CASSYQAMGALWGQAMGVNSPLHF
TGTGCCAGCAGTTACCAGGCAATGGGTGCCCTGTGGGGACAGGCAATGGGTGTCAATTCACCCCTCCACTTT
>NA|NA|TRBJ2-7|TRBV2
CASSRIRDSGSWEQYF
TGTGCCAGCAGTCGAATCCGGGACTCGGGCTCGTGGGAGCAGTACTTC
>many|TRBD1|TRBJ2-7|TRBV7-9
CASSLGDRGSYEQYF
TGTGCCAGCAGCTTAGGGGACAGGGGATCGTACGAGCAGTACTTC
>many|NA|TRBJ2-7|TRBV10-3
CAISEPPTGTYEQYF
TGTGCCATCAGTGAGCCCCCCACAGGGACCTACGAGCAGTACTTC
>many|TRBD2|TRBJ2-7|TRBV20-1
CSATRTSGGTHEQYF
TGCAGTGCTACCAGGACTAGCGGGGGTACCCACGAGCAGTACTTC
>many|NA|TRBJ1-5|TRBV7-2
CASSGSGWSNQPQHF
TGTGCCAGCAGCGGGTCGGGGTGGAGCAATCAGCCCCAGCATTTT
>NA|NA|TRBJ1-1|TRBV29-1
CSVEGGGVAEAFF
TGCAGCGTTGAGGGGGGAGGTGTCGCTGAAGCTTTCTTT
>NA|NA|TRBJ1-5|TRBV7-2
CASSQDPVGTDGNQPQHF
TGCGCCAGCAGCCAAGATCCCGTCGGGACGGATGGCAATCAGCCCCAGCATTTT
>once|NA|TRBJ1-2|TRBV29-1
CSVEDGSYYGYTF
TGCAGCGTTGAAGACGGATCGTATTATGGCTACACCTTC
>NA|NA|TRBJ1-2|TRBV24-1
CASSFTGLAGSGYTF
TGTGCCAGCAGTTTCACAGGGTTAGCTGGCAGTGGCTACACCTTC
>many|NA|TRBJ2-7|TRBV9
CASSVGVTYEQYF
TGTGCCAGCAGCGTAGGAGTAACCTACGAGCAGTACTTC
>NA|TRBD2|TRBJ2-7|TRBV7-2
CASSRGSGASYEQYF
TGTGCCAGCAGCCGGGGGAGCGGGGCCTCCTACGAGCAGTACTTC
>many|NA|TRBJ1-1|TRBV7-9
CASRDDVTEAFF
TGTGCCAGCAGGGATGATGTGACTGAAGCTTTCTTT
>NA|TRBD2|TRBJ2-7|TRBV9
CASSQGLAGEQYF
TGTGCCAGCAGCCAGGGACTAGCGGGCGAGCAGTACTTC
>many|TRBD1|TRBJ1-3|TRBV10-3
CAIRGTGLPGNTIYF
TGTGCCATCAGGGGGACAGGGCTACCTGGAAACACCATATATTTT
>NA|NA|TRBJ2-7|TRBV29-1
CSGGGDSAYEQYF
TGCAGCGGCGGAGGGGACAGTGCCTACGAGCAGTACTTC
>NA|NA|TRBJ1-1|TRBV12-3/TRBV12-4
CASRPGQTATEAFF
TGTGCCAGCAGACCGGGACAAACGGCTACTGAAGCTTTCTTT
>NA|TRBD1|TRBJ2-7|TRBV20-1
CSAKPTGGPYEQYF
TGCAGTGCCAAACCGACAGGGGGACCCTACGAGCAGTACTTC
>NA|NA|TRBJ1-4|TRBV19
CASSRFPGQQNEKLFF
TGTGCCAGTAGTCGATTTCCGGGACAACAAAATGAAAAACTGTTTTTT
>many|TRBD1|TRBJ1-4|TRBV7-9
CASSPPGQGLEKLFF
TGTGCCAGCAGCCCGCCGGGACAGGGGCTTGAAAAACTGTTTTTT
>NA|NA|TRBJ1-2|TRBV10-3
CAIFRTDYGYTF
TGTGCCATCTTCCGGACAGACTATGGCTACACCTTC
>NA|NA|TRBJ1-1|TRBV5-1
CASSLDTGSKLNTEAFF
TGCGCCAGCAGCTTGGATACAGGGTCCAAATTGAACACTGAAGCTTTCTTT
>few|NA|TRBJ1-5|TRBV6-5
CASRTIWDSNQPQHF
TGTGCCAGCAGGACTATTTGGGATAGCAATCAGCCCCAGCATTTT